One and the same sample provided the 3 T cell receptor beta chains below, sequenced in a study of yellow fever vaccine responses in identical twins. One entry per CDR3 protein results from TCRdb running MiXCR on the RT-PCR reads. The repertoire holds 30,000 to 40,000 distinct CDR3 sequences, with 50% to 75% as singletons. The starting material was T cells from blood (PBMCs), unsorted or a sorted subset (not recorded which), obtained before or after yellow fever vaccination (not recorded which). The source is a woman aged 18-30 years who received the yellow fever vaccine.

The rearrangement links TRBV2 to TRBJ2-1; D gene uncertain. Germline CDR1 is SNHLY and CDR2 is FYNNEI. V lost 0 bases, J lost 7 bases, and 4 bases lay in between. This CDR3 contains 12 residues. For the CDR3, the DNA is TGTGCCAGCAGTGAAGCCTCAAATGAGCAGTTCTTC. Its protein product is CASSEASNEQFF. The entire variable domain, with the rest obtained from reference TRBV2 and TRBJ2-1, is as follows: EPEVTQTPSHQVTQMGQEVILRCVPISNHLYFYWYRQILGQKVEFLVSFYNNEISEKSEIFDDQFSVERPDGSNFTLKIRSTKLEDSAMYFCASSEASNEQFFGPGTRLTVL.

The chain joins TRBV23-1 to TRBJ2-7; maybe TRBD1 (5 bases). TRBV23-1 is an ORF; its function is uncertain. The CDR3 sequence is 13 residues long. Between the trimmed V and J ends, which lost 7 bases and 5 bases, there was a span of 15 bases. The CDR3 nucleotides are TGCGCCAGCACAATACCCAGGGCGAACGAGCAGTACGTC. It specifies CASTIPRANEQYV.

The chain employs TRBV5-1 and TRBJ1-1; D is ambiguous. This CDR3 region has 13 residues. V was pared by 2 bases and J by 3 bases, with 8 bases between. Per germline, CDR1 SGHRS and CDR2 YFSETQ. Here the CDR3 reads CASSLSRDTEAFF. The DNA for the CDR3 is TGCGCCAGCAGCTTATCAAGGGACACTGAAGCTTTCTTT.